What follows are 11 T cell receptor beta chains derived from one specimen sequenced in a study of blood T cell repertoires in COVID-19. Repertoires were generated with immunoSEQ multiplex PCR, while TCRdb's copy carries only in-frame clones and drops some. The sample carries more than 140,000 clones, 88% recorded once. Input material: peripheral blood. The receptors here all came from an older woman with acute or convalescent COVID-19.

There are a few counts of this clone. As DNA, the CDR3 is TGCGCCAGCAGCCTGGGACAGGCCGTTCGAGCTTTCTTT. Residues: CASSLGQAVRAFF. The V call is TRBV4-1, the J call TRBJ1-1; 8 bases align to TRBD1. From germline, CDR1 is MGHRA and CDR2 YSYEKL. This CDR3 spans 13 amino acids. Unmatched junction bases numbered 8, after V lost 4 bases and J lost 10 bases.

This chain uses TRBV7-8 with TRBJ1-2; 9 bases match TRBD1. V was pared by 2 bases and J by 6 bases, with 4 bases of the junction left unmatched. Germline V lookup: CDR1 SGHVS, CDR2 FQNEAQ. CDR3 length equals 14 residues. As DNA, the CDR3 is TGTGCCAGCAGCTTAAGTGGGACAGGGCATGGCTACACCTTC. It translates to CASSLSGTGHGYTF.

Here the CDR3 DNA reads TGTGCCAGCAATCTCGGACAGGGAAATCCTGAAGCTTTCTTT. This encodes CASNLGQGNPEAFF. The chain employs TRBV4-2 and TRBJ1-1; 8 bases line up with TRBD1. V shed 7 bases, J shed 6 bases, and the junction held 10 bases outside the gene matches. CDR1 LGHNA and CDR2 YNFKEQ come from the germline V gene. There are 14 residues in the CDR3.

The V gene is TRBV9, the J gene TRBJ2-2; 8 nucleotides agree with TRBD1. CDR3 length: 15 residues. Germline values: CDR1 SGDLS, CDR2 YYNGEE. Losses at the gene ends were 3 bases for V and 2 bases for J; bases not matched to a gene: 3. As DNA, the CDR3 is TGTGCCAGCAGCGACGGACAGGGAAACACCGGGGAGCTGTTTTTT. It codes for CASSDGQGNTGELFF.

J is TRBJ1-2 and V is TRBV18; D is possibly TRBD1 (6 bases). This CDR3 spans 16 amino acids. CDR1 is KGHSH, CDR2 LQKENI, per germline. V dropped 3 bases and J dropped 7 bases, with 21 bases sitting between them. The CDR3: CASSPTGVPSGGGYTF. The DNA for the CDR3 is TGTGCCAGCTCACCGACAGGAGTCCCCTCGGGGGGTGGCTACACCTTC.

Written as DNA, the CDR3 is TGTGCCAGTAGTATCCAGGGCGGCTATGGCTACACCTTC. It specifies CASSIQGGYGYTF. The genes are TRBV19 and TRBJ1-2, with D possibly matching TRBD1 (5 bases). Germline CDR1 LNHDA, CDR2 SQIVND (reference sequence). Trimming stripped 3 bases from V and 4 bases from J, with 9 bases between. This CDR3 spans 13 amino acids.

The V gene is TRBV21-1, the J gene TRBJ1-5; no check of the table's D call, TRBD1, against the DNA was made. TRBV21-1 is a known pseudogene. CDR3 size: 16 residues. CDR3 in amino acids: CASSRDRGRPGQPQHF. The CDR3 DNA is TGTGCCAGCAGCAGGGACAGGGGGCGTCCGGGACAGCCCCAGCATTTT.

The rearrangement uses TRBV7-9 and TRBJ2-5; 12 bases fit TRBD1. Germline assignment: CDR1 SEHNR and CDR2 FQNEAQ (reference sequence). The V and J ends lost 4 bases and 7 bases, in that order; junction bases with no gene match: 10. CDR3 length equals 16 residues. The CDR3 reads CASSSQPGQGAGTQYF. CDR3 coding DNA: TGTGCCAGCAGCTCGCAACCGGGACAGGGGGCGGGGACCCAGTACTTC.

V and J are TRBV6-1 and TRBJ1-2; tentatively, D is TRBD1 (6 bases). The length of the CDR3 is 12 residues. Germline values: CDR1 MNHNS, CDR2 SASEGT. Deletions cut 6 bases from V and 6 bases from J, with 11 bases between. The CDR3 reads CASSIRDNGYTF. The CDR3, as DNA: TGTGCCAGCAGCATCAGGGACAATGGCTACACCTTC.

The chain links TRBV11-1 to TRBJ2-7; possible D gene TRBD2, 6 bases. The CDR3 spans 15 residues. V was shortened by 2 bases and J by 2 bases, with 13 bases between the two germline ends. Germline loops: CDR1 SGHAT, CDR2 FQDESV (reference sequence). CDR3 amino acids: CASSLMAGTTYEQYF. CDR3 in DNA: TGTGCCAGCAGCTTAATGGCGGGGACGACCTACGAGCAGTACTTC.

The chain carries TRBV4-2 and TRBJ2-6, with D tentatively TRBD1 (6 bases). This CDR3 spans 14 amino acids. The V and J ends lost 8 bases and 4 bases respectively, with 12 bases between them. Germline loops: CDR1 LGHNA, CDR2 YNFKEQ. CDR3 protein: CASETGIGANVLTF. Written as DNA, the CDR3 is TGTGCCAGCGAAACAGGGATCGGGGCCAACGTCCTGACTTTC.